This record covers a single T cell receptor beta chain. The ends were cut back, 3 bases at V and 6 bases at J, with 10 bases in the middle. Germline CDR1 is GTSNPN and CDR2 is SVGIG (reference sequence). The CDR3 contains 12 residues. The data belong to a study of PD-L1 blockade in urothelial cancer. Study-level information: About 85% of the roughly 30 patients were males with bladder-origin urothelial cancer.

TCRdb keeps only in-frame clones here, not all; method: immunoSEQ multiplex PCR. The sample records about 86,000 clones, more than 75% being singletons. Documented time point: pretreatment peripheral blood. The starting material was PBMCs, obtained around atezolizumab (anti-PD-L1) treatment. The clonotype originates from a man aged 55 to 69 with urothelial cancer. This rearrangement joins TRBV30 to TRBJ2-3, with D possibly TRBD1 on 5 matching bases. In DNA form, the CDR3 reads TGTGCCTGGAGGCTCGCAGGGGATACGCAGTATTTT. This codes for CAWRLAGDTQYF.